Below, 2 T cell receptor beta chains from the same sample are listed, as sequenced in a study of HIV-infected patients and healthy controls. TCRdb fed the 5' RACE reads into MiXCR, producing one record per CDR3 protein. Of almost 65,000 distinct CDR3 sequences in the sample, about 19% were seen once. What was sequenced was CD4+ T cells from blood. These receptors were taken from a human donor in good health.

This clonotype has only a few counts. V and J are TRBV7-8 and TRBJ1-1; 10 bases are a match to TRBD1. With V trimmed by 5 bases and J by 5 bases, 11 bases remained unmatched. The CDR3 runs to 16 residues. Per the germline V gene, CDR1 is SGHVS and CDR2 is FQNEAQ. CDR3 region: CASSPRQGAIGTEAFF. CDR3 bases: TGTGCCAGCAGCCCACGACAGGGGGCGATTGGGACTGAAGCTTTCTTT.

The CDR3 DNA follows: TGTGCCAGCTCACCAACGGCCGGCGAGGAAACTGAAGCTTTCTTT. It encodes CASSPTAGEETEAFF. J is TRBJ1-1 and V is TRBV18, with no clear D. The CDR3 runs 15 residues. CDR1 KGHSH and CDR2 LQKENI come from the germline V gene. The V gene lost 2 bases and the J gene lost 5 bases, with 15 bases spanning the gap. Drawing the rest from reference TRBV18 and TRBJ1-1, the complete variable domain is NAGVMQNPRHLVRRRGQEARLRCSPMKGHSHVYWYRQLPEEGLKFMVYLQKENIIDESGMPKERFSAEFPKEGPSILRIQQVVRGDSAAYFCASSPTAGEETEAFFGQGTRLTVV.